This T cell receptor beta chain appears in the sequencing data of a study of blood T cell dynamics during melanoma immunotherapy. Per germline, CDR1 SGHRS and CDR2 YFSETQ. V dropped 0 bases and J dropped 7 bases, with 5 bases sitting between them. The CDR3 length is 13 residues. The time point: week 3, after first cycle of checkpoint inhibitor. Generated by immunoSEQ multiplex PCR, the TCRdb table keeps only in-frame clones and is missing some. The sample consists of 11,000 or so clones, 84% of them appearing once. This TCR derives from a human donor with melanoma. J is TRBJ1-6 and V is TRBV5-1; D is undetermined. This sample comprised blood, obtained from a patient treated with checkpoint blockade. In DNA, the CDR3 is TGCGCCAGCAGCTTGGACAGCAATTCACCCCTCCACTTT. This gives the protein CASSLDSNSPLHF.